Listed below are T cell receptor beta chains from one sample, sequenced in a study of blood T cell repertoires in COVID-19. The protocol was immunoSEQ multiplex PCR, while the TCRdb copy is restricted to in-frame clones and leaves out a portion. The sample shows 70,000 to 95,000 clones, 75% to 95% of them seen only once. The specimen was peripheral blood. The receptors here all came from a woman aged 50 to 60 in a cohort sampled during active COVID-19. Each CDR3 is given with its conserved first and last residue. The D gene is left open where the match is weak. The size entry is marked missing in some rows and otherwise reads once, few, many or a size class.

CDR3: CASSKNRPNTGELFF
DNA: TGTGCCAGCAGCAAGAACAGGCCGAACACCGGGGAGCTGTTTTTT
size: .
D: .
V: TRBV21-1
J: TRBJ2-2

CDR3: CAISGLAGVMGTGELFF
DNA: TGTGCCATCAGTGGACTAGCGGGAGTCATGGGGACCGGGGAGCTGTTTTTT
size: .
D: TRBD2
V: TRBV10-3
J: TRBJ2-2

CDR3: CASSLAVAAEYEQYF
DNA: TGCGCCAGCAGCTTGGCAGTAGCGGCTGAGTACGAGCAGTACTTC
size: .
D: .
V: TRBV5-1
J: TRBJ2-7

CDR3: CASINSDRAYNEQFF
DNA: TGTGCCAGCATCAATTCGGACAGGGCCTACAATGAGCAGTTCTTC
size: .
D: TRBD1
V: TRBV5-5
J: TRBJ2-1

CDR3: CASSVAGGPDYGYTF
DNA: TGTGCCAGCAGCGTCGCAGGGGGCCCAGACTATGGCTACACCTTC
size: .
D: TRBD1
V: TRBV9
J: TRBJ1-2

CDR3: CASSLDGPVNEQFF
DNA: TGCGCCAGCAGCTTGGATGGTCCGGTCAATGAGCAGTTCTTC
size: .
D: .
V: TRBV5-1
J: TRBJ2-1

CDR3: CASSDTSGSSYEQYF
DNA: TGCGCCAGCAGCGACACTAGCGGGAGTTCCTACGAGCAGTACTTC
size: .
D: TRBD2
V: TRBV5-1
J: TRBJ2-7

CDR3: CASSSRTVFEETQYF
DNA: TGTGCCAGCAGCTCACGTACAGTATTCGAAGAGACCCAGTACTTC
size: .
D: .
V: TRBV7-8
J: TRBJ2-5

CDR3: CASRPGTAIPSYNEQFF
DNA: TGTGCCAGCAGACCTGGGACAGCGATCCCTTCCTACAATGAGCAGTTCTTC
size: .
D: TRBD1
V: TRBV28
J: TRBJ2-1

CDR3: CATSGTPNNEQFF
DNA: TGTGCCACCTCGGGGACTCCTAACAATGAGCAGTTCTTC
size: .
D: .
V: TRBV27
J: TRBJ2-1

CDR3: CASRAATGYTQYF
DNA: TGTGCCAGCCGTGCAGCGACCGGATATACGCAGTATTTT
size: .
D: .
V: TRBV7-2
J: TRBJ2-3

CDR3: CASSSPGQGGGTEAFF
DNA: TGTGCCAGCAGTTCCCCGGGACAGGGGGGGGGCACTGAAGCTTTCTTT
size: once
D: TRBD1
V: TRBV6-5
J: TRBJ1-1

CDR3: CASSLGASGSGGELFF
DNA: TGTGCCAGCAGCTTAGGTGCTAGCGGGAGTGGCGGGGAGCTGTTTTTT
size: few
D: TRBD2
V: TRBV7-9
J: TRBJ2-2

CDR3: CASSQYTVGEQYF
DNA: TGTGCCAGCAGCCAATATACCGTCGGCGAGCAGTACTTC
size: .
D: .
V: TRBV14
J: TRBJ2-7

CDR3: CASSLNQASLTF
DNA: TGTGCCAGCAGCTTGAACCAAGCGAGTCTCACCTTC
size: .
D: .
V: TRBV7-9
J: TRBJ1-2

CDR3: CASSLPLAESYNEQFF
DNA: TGTGCCAGCAGCTTACCCCTAGCGGAGTCCTACAATGAGCAGTTCTTC
size: .
D: TRBD2
V: TRBV5-4
J: TRBJ2-1

CDR3: CAISDPRDRGLYGYTF
DNA: TGTGCCATCAGTGATCCTAGGGACAGGGGGCTTTATGGCTACACCTTC
size: .
D: TRBD1
V: TRBV10-3
J: TRBJ1-2

CDR3: CASSKGGPRNNEQFF
DNA: TGTGCCAGCTCCAAAGGAGGCCCAAGAAACAATGAGCAGTTCTTC
size: once
D: .
V: TRBV7-3
J: TRBJ2-1

CDR3: CASSLDQASGIFF
DNA: TGTGCCAGCAGCTTAGATCAGGCTAGCGGCATCTTCTTC
size: once
D: TRBD2
V: TRBV11-2
J: TRBJ2-1

CDR3: CASSSNGQGGGNTIYF
DNA: TGTGCCAGCAGTTCTAACGGACAGGGAGGTGGAAACACCATATATTTT
size: .
D: TRBD1
V: TRBV6-5
J: TRBJ1-3

CDR3: CASSEGAGLSYEQYF
DNA: TGTGCCAGCAGTGAGGGTGCAGGCCTCAGCTACGAGCAGTACTTC
size: .
D: .
V: TRBV6-1
J: TRBJ2-7

CDR3: CAVSGRSSPQYF
DNA: TGTGCCGTTAGCGGGAGATCGTCTCCGCAGTATTTT
size: .
D: TRBD2
V: TRBV10-3
J: TRBJ2-3

CDR3: CASSLISGNSIYEQYF
DNA: TGTGCCAGCAGTTTAATTAGCGGGAATTCAATCTACGAGCAGTACTTC
size: .
D: TRBD2
V: TRBV27
J: TRBJ2-7

CDR3: CASSLDQGAKRSYNSPLHF
DNA: TGTGCCAGCAGCTTAGATCAGGGGGCGAAAAGGTCCTATAATTCACCCCTCCACTTT
size: once
D: TRBD1
V: TRBV11-3
J: TRBJ1-6

CDR3: CASSWTGGNTEAFF
DNA: TGCGCCAGCAGTTGGACAGGGGGGAACACTGAAGCTTTCTTT
size: .
D: TRBD1
V: TRBV5-1
J: TRBJ1-1

CDR3: CASSGTPKQGEQFF
DNA: TGTGCCAGCAGTGGGACACCAAAGCAGGGGGAGCAGTTCTTC
size: once
D: .
V: TRBV2
J: TRBJ2-1

CDR3: CASSYTGWDTDTQYF
DNA: TGCGCCAGCAGCTATACAGGGTGGGACACAGATACGCAGTATTTT
size: .
D: .
V: TRBV5-1
J: TRBJ2-3

CDR3: CASSSTESAFYNEQFF
DNA: TGCGCCAGCAGCTCCACGGAGAGTGCTTTCTACAATGAGCAGTTCTTC
size: .
D: .
V: TRBV5-1
J: TRBJ2-1

CDR3: CASSPPRTSGNSYEQYF
DNA: TGTGCCAGCAGCCCTCCTAGGACTAGCGGGAACTCCTACGAGCAGTACTTC
size: .
D: TRBD2
V: TRBV28
J: TRBJ2-7

CDR3: CASSPPAGTGPRDTQYF
DNA: TGTGCCAGCTCACCACCAGCTGGGACAGGGCCAAGAGATACGCAGTATTTT
size: .
D: TRBD1
V: TRBV18
J: TRBJ2-3

CDR3: CASRRPGGRPYEQYF
DNA: TGTGCCAGTAGGCGACCAGGGGGGCGCCCCTACGAGCAGTACTTC
size: .
D: .
V: TRBV19
J: TRBJ2-7

CDR3: CASSTIAGVEQYF
DNA: TGTGCCAGCAGCACCATAGCCGGGGTCGAGCAGTACTTC
size: few
D: .
V: TRBV11-3
J: TRBJ2-7

CDR3: CASSRDRVQTFF
DNA: TGTGCCAGCAGTCGCGACAGGGTTCAGACTTTCTTT
size: .
D: TRBD1
V: TRBV28
J: TRBJ1-1

CDR3: CASSLNRATEAFF
DNA: TGTGCCAGCAGTCTCAACAGGGCCACTGAAGCTTTCTTT
size: .
D: .
V: TRBV27
J: TRBJ1-1

CDR3: CASYLDTYNEQFF
DNA: TGCGCCAGTTATTTGGACACCTACAATGAGCAGTTCTTC
size: .
D: .
V: TRBV5-1
J: TRBJ2-1

CDR3: CASSIERLSYGYTF
DNA: TGTGCCAGTAGTATCGAGAGACTCAGCTATGGCTACACCTTC
size: .
D: .
V: TRBV19
J: TRBJ1-2